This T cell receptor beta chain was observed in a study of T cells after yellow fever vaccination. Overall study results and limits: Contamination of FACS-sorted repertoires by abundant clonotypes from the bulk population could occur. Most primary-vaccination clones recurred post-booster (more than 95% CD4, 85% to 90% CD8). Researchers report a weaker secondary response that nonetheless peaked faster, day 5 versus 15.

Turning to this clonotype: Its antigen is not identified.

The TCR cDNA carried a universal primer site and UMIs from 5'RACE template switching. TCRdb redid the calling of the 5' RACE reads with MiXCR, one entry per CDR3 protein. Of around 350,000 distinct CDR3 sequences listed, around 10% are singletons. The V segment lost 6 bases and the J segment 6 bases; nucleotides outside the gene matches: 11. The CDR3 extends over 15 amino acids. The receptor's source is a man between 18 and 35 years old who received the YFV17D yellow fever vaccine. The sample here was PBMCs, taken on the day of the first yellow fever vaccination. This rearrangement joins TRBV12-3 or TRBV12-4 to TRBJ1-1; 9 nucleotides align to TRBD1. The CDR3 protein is CASSPFTGGSAEAFF. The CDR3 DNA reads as TGTGCCAGCAGCCCGTTTACAGGGGGCTCGGCTGAAGCTTTCTTT.